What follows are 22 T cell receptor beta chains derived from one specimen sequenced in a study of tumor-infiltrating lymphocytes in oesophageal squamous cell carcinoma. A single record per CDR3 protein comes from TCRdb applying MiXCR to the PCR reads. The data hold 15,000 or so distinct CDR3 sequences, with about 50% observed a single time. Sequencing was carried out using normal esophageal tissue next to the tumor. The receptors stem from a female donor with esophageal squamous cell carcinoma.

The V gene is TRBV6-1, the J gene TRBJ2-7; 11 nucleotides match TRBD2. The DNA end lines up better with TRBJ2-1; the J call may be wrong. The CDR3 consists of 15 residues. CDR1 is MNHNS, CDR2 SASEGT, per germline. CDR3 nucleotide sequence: TGTGCCAGCAGTGAAATTAGCGGGGGGGCAAAGGAGCAGTTCTTC. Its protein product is CASSEISGGAKEQFF.

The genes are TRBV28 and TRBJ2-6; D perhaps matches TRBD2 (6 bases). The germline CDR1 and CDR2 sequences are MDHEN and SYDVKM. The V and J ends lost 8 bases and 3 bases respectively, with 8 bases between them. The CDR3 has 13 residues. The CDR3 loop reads CASRRGGANVLTF. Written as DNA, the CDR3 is TGTGCCAGCCGGAGGGGTGGGGCCAACGTCCTGACTTTC.

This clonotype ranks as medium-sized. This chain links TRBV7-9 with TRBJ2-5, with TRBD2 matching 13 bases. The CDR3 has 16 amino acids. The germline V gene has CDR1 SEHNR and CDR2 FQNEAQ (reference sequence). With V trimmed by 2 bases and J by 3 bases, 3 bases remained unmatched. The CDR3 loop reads CASSLLGLAGKETQYF. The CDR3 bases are TGTGCCAGCAGCTTATTGGGACTAGCGGGGAAAGAGACCCAGTACTTC.

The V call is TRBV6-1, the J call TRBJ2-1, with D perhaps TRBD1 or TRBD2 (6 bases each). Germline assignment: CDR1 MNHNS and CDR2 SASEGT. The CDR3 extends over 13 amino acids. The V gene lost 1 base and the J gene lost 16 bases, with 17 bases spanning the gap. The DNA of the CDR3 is TGTGCCAGCAGTGAAGAAGGGGGAGGTGAAGCTTTCTTC. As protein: CASSEEGGGEAFF.

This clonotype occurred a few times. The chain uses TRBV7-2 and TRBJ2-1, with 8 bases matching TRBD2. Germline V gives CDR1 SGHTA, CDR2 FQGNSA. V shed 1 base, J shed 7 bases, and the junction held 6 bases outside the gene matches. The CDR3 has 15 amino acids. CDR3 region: CASSLVSGSGNEQFF. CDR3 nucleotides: TGTGCCAGCAGCTTAGTAAGCGGGAGTGGGAATGAGCAGTTCTTC.

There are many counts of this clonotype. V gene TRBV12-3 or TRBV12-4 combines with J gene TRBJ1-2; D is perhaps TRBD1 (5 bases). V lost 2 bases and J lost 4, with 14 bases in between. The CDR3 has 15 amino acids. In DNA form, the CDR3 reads TGTGCCAGCAGTTTAATGTCTAGGGACCCCTATGGCTACACCTTC. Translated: CASSLMSRDPYGYTF.

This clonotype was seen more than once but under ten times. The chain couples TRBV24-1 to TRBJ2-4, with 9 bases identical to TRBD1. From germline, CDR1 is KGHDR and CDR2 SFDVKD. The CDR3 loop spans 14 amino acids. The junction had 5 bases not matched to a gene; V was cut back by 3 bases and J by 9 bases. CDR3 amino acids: CATSDPGQGLIQYF. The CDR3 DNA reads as TGTGCCACCAGTGATCCGGGACAGGGACTCATTCAGTACTTC.

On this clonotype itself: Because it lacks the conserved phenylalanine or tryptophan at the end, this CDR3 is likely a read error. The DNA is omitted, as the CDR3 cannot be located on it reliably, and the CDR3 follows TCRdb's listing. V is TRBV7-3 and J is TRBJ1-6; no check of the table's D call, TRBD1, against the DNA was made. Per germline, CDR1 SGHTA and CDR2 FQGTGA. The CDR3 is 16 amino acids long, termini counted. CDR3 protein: CASSLDRGYAGYTFGP.

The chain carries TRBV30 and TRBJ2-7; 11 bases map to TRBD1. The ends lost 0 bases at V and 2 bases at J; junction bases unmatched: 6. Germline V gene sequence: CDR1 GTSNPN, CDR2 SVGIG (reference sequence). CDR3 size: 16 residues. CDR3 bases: TGTGCCTGGAGTGTACTCCCGGGACAGGGGGCCTACGAGCAGTACTTC. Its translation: CAWSVLPGQGAYEQYF.

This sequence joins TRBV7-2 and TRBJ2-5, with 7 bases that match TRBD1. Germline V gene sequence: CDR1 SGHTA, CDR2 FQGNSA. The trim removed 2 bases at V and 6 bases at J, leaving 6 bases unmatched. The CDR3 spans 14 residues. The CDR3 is CASSLPQGYQTQYF. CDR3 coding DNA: TGTGCCAGCAGCTTACCACAGGGGTACCAGACCCAGTACTTC.

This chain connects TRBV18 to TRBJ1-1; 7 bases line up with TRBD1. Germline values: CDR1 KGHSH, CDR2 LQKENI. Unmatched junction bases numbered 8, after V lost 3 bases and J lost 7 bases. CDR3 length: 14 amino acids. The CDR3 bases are TGTGCCAGCTCACCGCAGGGGGGGCGGAGTGAAGCTTTCTTT. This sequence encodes CASSPQGGRSEAFF. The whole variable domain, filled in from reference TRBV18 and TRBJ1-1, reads NAGVMQNPRHLVRRRGQEARLRCSPMKGHSHVYWYRQLPEEGLKFMVYLQKENIIDESGMPKERFSAEFPKEGPSILRIQQVVRGDSAAYFCASSPQGGRSEAFFGQGTRLTVV.

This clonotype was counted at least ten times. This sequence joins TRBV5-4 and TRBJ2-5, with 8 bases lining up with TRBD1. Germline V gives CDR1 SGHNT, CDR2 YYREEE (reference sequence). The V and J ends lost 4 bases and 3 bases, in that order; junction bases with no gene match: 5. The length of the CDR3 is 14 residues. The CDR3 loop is CASSQQGAEETQYF. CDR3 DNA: TGTGCCAGCAGCCAGCAGGGGGCGGAAGAGACCCAGTACTTC.

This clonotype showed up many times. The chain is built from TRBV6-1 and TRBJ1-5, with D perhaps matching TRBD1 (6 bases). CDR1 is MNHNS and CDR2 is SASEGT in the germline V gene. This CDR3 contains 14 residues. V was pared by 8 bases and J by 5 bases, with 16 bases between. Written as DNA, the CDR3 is TGTGCCAGCCAGGCGGGGGGGGCGCATCAGCCCCAGCATTTT. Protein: CASQAGGAHQPQHF.

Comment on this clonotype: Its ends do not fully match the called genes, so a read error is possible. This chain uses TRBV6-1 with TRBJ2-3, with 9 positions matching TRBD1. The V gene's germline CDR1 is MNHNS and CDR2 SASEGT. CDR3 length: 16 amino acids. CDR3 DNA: TGTGCCAGCAGCCCTAATACAGGGGGCAGGGGTTCACCCCTCCACTTC. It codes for CASSPNTGGRGSPLHF.

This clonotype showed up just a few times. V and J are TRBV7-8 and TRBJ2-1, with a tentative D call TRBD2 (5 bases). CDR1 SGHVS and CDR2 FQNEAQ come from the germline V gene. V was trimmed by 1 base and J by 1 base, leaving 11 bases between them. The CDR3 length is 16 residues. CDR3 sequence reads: CASSLVPSPSYNEQFF. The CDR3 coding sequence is TGTGCCAGCAGCTTAGTGCCTAGCCCTTCCTACAATGAGCAGTTCTTC.

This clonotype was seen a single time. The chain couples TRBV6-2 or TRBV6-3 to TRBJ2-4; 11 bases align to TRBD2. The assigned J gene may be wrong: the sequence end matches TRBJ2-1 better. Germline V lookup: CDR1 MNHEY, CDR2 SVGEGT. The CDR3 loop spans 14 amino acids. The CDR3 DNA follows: TGTGCCAGCAGGACTAGCGGGAAATACAATGAGCAGTTCTTC. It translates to CASRTSGKYNEQFF.

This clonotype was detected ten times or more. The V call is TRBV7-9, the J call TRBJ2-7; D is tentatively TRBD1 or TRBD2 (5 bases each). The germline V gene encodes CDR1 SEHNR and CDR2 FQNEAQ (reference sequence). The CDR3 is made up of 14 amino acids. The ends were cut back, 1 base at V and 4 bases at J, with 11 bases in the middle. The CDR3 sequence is CASSLGQRIYEQYF. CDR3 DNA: TGTGCCAGCAGCTTAGGACAGCGGATTTACGAGCAGTACTTC.

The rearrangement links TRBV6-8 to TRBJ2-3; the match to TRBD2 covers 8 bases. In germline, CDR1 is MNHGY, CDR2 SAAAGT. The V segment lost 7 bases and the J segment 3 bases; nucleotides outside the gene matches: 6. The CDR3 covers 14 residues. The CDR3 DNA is TGTGCCAGCAAAGATAGCGGGACTACAGATACGCAGTATTTT. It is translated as CASKDSGTTDTQYF.

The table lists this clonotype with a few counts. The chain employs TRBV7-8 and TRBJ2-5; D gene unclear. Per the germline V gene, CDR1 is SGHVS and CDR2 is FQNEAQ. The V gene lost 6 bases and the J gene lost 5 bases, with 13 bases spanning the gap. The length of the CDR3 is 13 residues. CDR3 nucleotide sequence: TGTGCCAGCAGGGTGGGGTTTTATGAGACCCAGTACTTC. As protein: CASRVGFYETQYF.

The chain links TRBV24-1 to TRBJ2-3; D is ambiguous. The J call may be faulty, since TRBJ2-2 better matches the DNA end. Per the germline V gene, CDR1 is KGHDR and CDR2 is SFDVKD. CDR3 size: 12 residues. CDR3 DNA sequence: TGTGCCACCAGTGATTTCCCCGGGGAGCTGTTTTTT. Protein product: CATSDFPGELFF.

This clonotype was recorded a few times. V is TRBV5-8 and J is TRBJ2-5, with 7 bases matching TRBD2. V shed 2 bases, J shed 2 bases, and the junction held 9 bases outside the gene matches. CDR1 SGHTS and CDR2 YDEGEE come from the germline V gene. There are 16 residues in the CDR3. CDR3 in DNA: TGTGCCAGCAGCTTAGGGAGTAGCGGGTCTCAAGAGACCCAGTACTTC. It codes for CASSLGSSGSQETQYF.

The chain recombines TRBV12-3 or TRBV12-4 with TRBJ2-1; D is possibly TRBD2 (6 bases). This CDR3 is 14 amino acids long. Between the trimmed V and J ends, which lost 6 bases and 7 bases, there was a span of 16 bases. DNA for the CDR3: TGTGCCAGCAGGGGGACTGGCCGGTCGAATGAGCAGTTCTTC. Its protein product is CASRGTGRSNEQFF.